Below, 10 T cell receptor beta chains from the same sample are listed, as sequenced in a study of T cell responses to AZD1222 COVID-19 vaccine. Here immunoSEQ multiplex PCR was the method, and the copy in TCRdb shows in-frame clones only, minus some. In the table there are about 120,000 clones, 89% of which are singletons. The sample in question was peripheral blood, obtained on day 0 of AZD1222 vaccination. The receptors come from an adult in good health.

The chain uses TRBV20-1 and TRBJ2-2; 8 bases fit TRBD2. J lost 8 bases, V lost 3 bases, and 8 bases had no gene match. Germline values: CDR1 DFQATT, CDR2 SNEGSKA (reference sequence). This CDR3 region has 14 residues. The CDR3, as DNA: TGCAGTGCTAGTCCGGGACTAGGTTCTGGGGAGCTGTTTTTT. Translation gives CSASPGLGSGELFF.

This chain joins TRBV7-6 and TRBJ1-2; a weak D match, TRBD1 (6 bases). Trimming pared 3 bases from V and 4 bases from J, leaving 15 bases between. CDR1 is SGHVS and CDR2 is FNYEAQ in the germline V gene. CDR3 size: 15 residues. The CDR3 DNA reads as TGTGCCAGCAGCTTGGGATCGGGGGCAGGCTATGGCTACACCTTC. Translating it yields CASSLGSGAGYGYTF.

The chain employs TRBV5-4 and TRBJ2-3; a weak D match, TRBD2 (6 bases). Looked up from germline, CDR1 is SGHNT and CDR2 is YYREEE (reference sequence). The CDR3 covers 16 residues. Between the trimmed V and J ends, which lost 0 bases and 2 bases, there was a span of 13 bases. This chain's CDR3 is CASSLGGTLTTDTQYF. The CDR3 DNA is TGTGCCAGCAGCTTGGGAGGGACTTTAACCACAGATACGCAGTATTTT.

The chain uses TRBV5-1 and TRBJ2-3, with 7 bases matching TRBD2. The CDR3 is made up of 14 amino acids. V lost 6 bases, J lost 0 bases, and 4 bases stayed unmatched. In germline, CDR1 is SGHRS, CDR2 YFSETQ. The CDR3 here is CASKAGASTDTQYF. CDR3 nucleotide sequence: TGCGCCAGCAAGGCGGGAGCCAGCACAGATACGCAGTATTTT.

The rearrangement links TRBV6-1 to TRBJ2-3, with 10 bases identical to TRBD1. Germline CDR1 and CDR2: MNHNS and SASEGT. J was trimmed by 4 bases and V by 3 bases; bases with no gene match: 1. There are 14 residues in the CDR3. This CDR3 reads CASSEGTGADTQYF. CDR3 in DNA: TGTGCCAGCAGTGAGGGGACAGGGGCAGATACGCAGTATTTT.

V and J are TRBV11-2 and TRBJ2-2; D assignment may be TRBD1 or TRBD2 (6 bases each). This CDR3 spans 17 amino acids. Trimming took 5 bases from V and 1 from J, leaving 17 bases between them. CDR1 is SGHAT and CDR2 is FQNNGV in the germline V gene. CDR3 coding DNA: TGTGCCAGCAGCCCGCTACGGGGGCGGGGGAACACCGGGGAGCTGTTTTTT. Amino acids: CASSPLRGRGNTGELFF.

This clone occurred a few times. The rearrangement links TRBV9 to TRBJ1-5; D perhaps matches TRBD1 (5 bases). V lost 4 bases and J 7 bases, leaving 12 bases between the germline ends. Germline values: CDR1 SGDLS, CDR2 YYNGEE. CDR3 length: 13 amino acids. The CDR3: CASSPSQGQPQHF. CDR3 nucleotides: TGTGCCAGCAGCCCCTCGCAGGGACAGCCCCAGCATTTT. The complete variable domain, with remaining parts taken from reference TRBV9 and TRBJ1-5, reads DSGVTQTPKHLITATGQRVTLRCSPRSGDLSVYWYQQSLDQGLQFLIQYYNGEERAKGNILERFSAQQFPDLHSELNLSSLELGDSALYFCASSPSQGQPQHFGDGTRLSIL.

This clone was counted between two and nine times. This chain links TRBV6-5 with TRBJ1-1, with D unresolved. Trimming cost V 6 bases and J 3 bases, with 11 bases left between them. The germline CDR1 and CDR2 sequences are MNHEY and SVGAGI. The CDR3 runs to 13 residues. The DNA of the CDR3 is TGTGCCAGCAGAAAGGACGGGTACACTGAAGCTTTCTTT. Its translation: CASRKDGYTEAFF.

This clone was counted once. The rearrangement uses TRBV6-5 and TRBJ2-2; 8 positions match TRBD1. CDR1 is MNHEY and CDR2 is SVGAGI in the germline V gene. This CDR3 is 15 amino acids long. V shed 6 bases, J shed 5 bases, and the junction held 8 bases outside the gene matches. The CDR3 reads CASSPRTGLTGELFF. Here the CDR3 DNA reads TGTGCCAGCAGCCCCCGGACAGGGCTTACCGGGGAGCTGTTTTTT.

V is TRBV28 and J is TRBJ1-6; possibly TRBD1 for D (6 bases). Germline V gives CDR1 MDHEN, CDR2 SYDVKM. V was pared by 2 bases and J by 10 bases, with 12 bases between. This CDR3 comprises 14 residues. Here the CDR3 DNA reads TGTGCCAGCAGTTTAACTACAGGGACCTCACCCCTCCACTTT. The encoded protein is CASSLTTGTSPLHF.